The rows below give T cell receptor beta chains drawn from one sample of a study of T cells in narcolepsy. Data came from immunoSEQ multiplex PCR; TCRdb stores just in-frame clones and leaves some out. The profile shows roughly 27,000 clones, roughly 86% of them singletons. The specimen sequenced was memory (CD45RA-) CD4+ T cells from blood. All receptors derive from a human donor in good health. The CDR3 runs from the conserved cysteine through the conserved F or W. The D gene is left open where the match is weak. Not every row has a clone size; where given, it reads once, few, many or a size class.

>TRBV19|NA|NA|TRBJ2-7
TGTGCCAGTAGTTCCCTCGTGGAGGCGACCTACGAGCAGTACTTC
CASSSLVEATYEQYF
>TRBV4-2|NA|NA|TRBJ2-1
TGTGCCAGCAGCCCCCGACTAAGCAATGAGCAGTTCTTC
CASSPRLSNEQFF
>TRBV2|NA|few|TRBJ1-4
TGTGCCAGCAGTACTCCACAGGGTAGTGAAAAACTGTTTTTT
CASSTPQGSEKLFF
>TRBV5-1|NA|NA|TRBJ2-5
TGCGCCAGCAGCCCAGGCCTGCCAGGGGAGACCCAGTACTTC
CASSPGLPGETQYF
>TRBV6-5|TRBD1|NA|TRBJ1-6
TGTGCCAGCAGAGCGGACAGGGGCGATTTTTCACCCCTCCACTTT
CASRADRGDFSPLHF
>TRBV6-1|TRBD2|NA|TRBJ2-7
TGTGCCAGCAGGATGCCGAGTAGCGGGGGCGAGCAGTACTTC
CASRMPSSGGEQYF
>TRBV7-2|NA|NA|TRBJ2-2
TGTGCCAGCAGCTTAGTGGTCTTTAACACCGGGGAGCTGTTTTTT
CASSLVVFNTGELFF
>TRBV7-6|NA|NA|TRBJ1-6
TGTGCCAGCAGCTTAGGTGGGGATTCACCCCTCCACTTT
CASSLGGDSPLHF
>TRBV29-1|NA|NA|TRBJ1-2
TGCAGCGTTGGGGGTGTGGGGGGATCTAACTATGGCTACACCTTC
CSVGGVGGSNYGYTF
>TRBV30|TRBD1|NA|TRBJ2-7
TGTGCCTGGCGTAGAGGACAGGGGGCGCGCGAGCAGTACTTC
CAWRRGQGAREQYF
>TRBV27|NA|NA|TRBJ1-5
TGTGCCAGCAGGATCGGCCCCGGGGTCAATCAGCCCCAGCATTTT
CASRIGPGVNQPQHF
>TRBV5-1|NA|NA|TRBJ2-7
TGCGCCAGCAGCTTGGAGCTGGGACGGAGCTCCTACGAGCAGTACTTC
CASSLELGRSSYEQYF
>TRBV18|NA|NA|TRBJ2-2
TGTGCCAGCTCACCAAGGGACGGTACCTTAAACACCGGGGAGCTGTTTTTT
CASSPRDGTLNTGELFF